A selection of T cell receptor beta chains follows, all from one sample in a study of cytomegalovirus exposure and HLA in healthy donors. Assay: immunoSEQ multiplex PCR; the TCRdb copy retains only in-frame clones and omits some. The data hold approximately 88,000 clones, with around three quarters observed a single time. Input material: PBMCs. All receptors derive from a male donor in good health and CMV-seronegative. The conserved cysteine and the conserved F or W are not part of the CDR3 here.

TRBJ2-3 | TRBV7-2 | ASSSGGFTDTQY
TRBJ2-7 | TRBV28 | ASSPAREQY
TRBJ2-7 | TRBV4-1 | ASSQEGGLRSEQY
TRBJ1-1 | TRBV7-8 | ASSLALGTGGGEAF
TRBJ2-5 | TRBV18 | ASSPSGGAIETQY
TRBJ2-2 | TRBV6-5 | ASSEMGGTGELF
TRBJ1-3 | TRBV7-9 | ASGPTTGAGNTIY
TRBJ2-3 | TRBV11-2 | ASSRHTGSTDTQY
TRBJ2-3 | TRBV28 | ASSHGFAGLSTDTQY
TRBJ2-2 | TRBV7-2 | ASSLAGRVTGELF
TRBJ1-1 | TRBV20-1 | SATGETEAF
TRBJ1-1 | TRBV19 | ASSTLYRDEAF
TRBJ1-2 | TRBV19 | ASSRDRNYGYT
TRBJ2-5 | TRBV30 | ACYSGVQETQY
TRBJ1-1 | TRBV19 | ASSIGGLRNTEAF
TRBJ2-1 | TRBV28 | ASSTTGTSGYNEQF
TRBJ2-7 | TRBV6-1 | ASSEADRGARLY
TRBJ2-3 | TRBV21-1 | ASSRRPSVGGTDTQY
TRBJ2-3 | TRBV4-3 | ASSQGGLAGNGGGTDTQY
TRBJ1-3 | TRBV2 | ASSWDRTVSSGNTIY
TRBJ2-1 | TRBV19 | ASSIQSRLAGANEQF
TRBJ1-4 | TRBV10-2 | ASSEEDYGNEKLF
TRBJ2-6 | TRBV4-3 | ASSQDSGGPTGANVLT
TRBJ1-1 | TRBV7-9 | ATLGTGDLTEAF
TRBJ2-5 | TRBV2 | ASSSDRQETQY
TRBJ1-1 | TRBV4-3 | ASSQESYNTEAF
TRBJ1-3 | TRBV25-1 | ASSGALGSVNTIY